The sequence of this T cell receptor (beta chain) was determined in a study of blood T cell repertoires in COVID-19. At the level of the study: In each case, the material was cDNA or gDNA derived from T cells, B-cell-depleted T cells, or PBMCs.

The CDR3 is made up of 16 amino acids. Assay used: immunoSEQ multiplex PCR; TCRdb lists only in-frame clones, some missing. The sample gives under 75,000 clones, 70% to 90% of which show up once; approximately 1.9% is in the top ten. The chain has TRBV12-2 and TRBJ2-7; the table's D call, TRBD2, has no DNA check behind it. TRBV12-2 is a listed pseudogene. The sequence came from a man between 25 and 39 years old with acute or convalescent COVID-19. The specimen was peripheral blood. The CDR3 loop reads CASRLPLAGETYEQYF. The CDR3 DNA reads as TGTGCAAGTCGCTTACCACTAGCGGGGGAAACCTACGAGCAGTACTTC.